Listed below are T cell receptor beta chains from one sample, sequenced in a study of regulatory T cells in long-lasting Graves disease. In TCRdb, the multiplex PCR reads were re-called with MiXCR into one record per CDR3 protein. This repertoire shows over 400,000 distinct CDR3 sequences, 14% found once; its top ten account for roughly 15%. This same sample was also part of a study on T cells in Graves' hyperthyroidism and ophthalmopathy.

Sequenced here: peripheral blood mononuclear cells (PBMCs), sampled at new diagnosis, from a patient treated with antithyroid drugs. These receptors were taken from a woman between 50 and 59 years old with Graves disease. Each CDR3 is given with its conserved first and last residue. Not every row has a clone size; where given, it reads once, few, many or a size class.

>TRBV20-1|many|TRBJ2-7
CSARDWVTREQYF
>TRBV7-9|many|TRBJ2-1
CASSSTAVSGRSYNEQFF
>TRBV20-1|many|TRBJ1-5
CSARDLGQSNQPQHF
>TRBV25-1|.|TRBJ2-3
CASSETGGWTDTQYF
>TRBV6-2/TRBV6-3|many|TRBJ2-1
CASSYLAPRGQWNEQFF
>TRBV20-1|many|TRBJ2-7
CSAFSGSVSYEQYF
>TRBV2|many|TRBJ2-5
CASRTSLETQYF
>TRBV12-3/TRBV12-4|many|TRBJ1-2
CASSFLPGMSGYTF
>TRBV5-1|.|TRBJ2-3
CASRGEPHTQYF
>TRBV5-1|many|TRBJ1-4
CASSSDSGTGNEKLFF
>TRBV2|many|TRBJ1-2
CASSERTGEYGYTF
>TRBV5-1|.|TRBJ2-5
CASSLDAGVEETQYF
>TRBV6-9|.|TRBJ1-1
CASSSTGAETEAFF
>TRBV10-3|many|TRBJ2-4
CAISESRTSGNNKNIQYF
>TRBV11-3|few|TRBJ2-6
CASSYGDSSGANVLTF
>TRBV24-1|few|TRBJ1-1
CATSGPGQDTEAFF
>TRBV12-3/TRBV12-4|many|TRBJ2-1
CASSLSVFSDQSYNEQFF
>TRBV18|many|TRBJ2-7
CASSLRQGNSYEQYF
>TRBV14|.|TRBJ2-3
CASKARRDPKNTDTQYF
>TRBV2|many|TRBJ1-3
CASSDSRSSGNTIYF
>TRBV5-1|.|TRBJ2-2
CASSLRLADTGELFF
>TRBV9|.|TRBJ2-6
CASSDNRGPGANVLTF
>TRBV6-1|.|TRBJ2-6
CASSSGQGKGGANVLTF
>TRBV28|many|TRBJ1-1
CASSPEAGWGTEAFF
>TRBV27|.|TRBJ1-1
CASSSTPQWSTEAFF
>TRBV11-2|many|TRBJ2-1
CASSPDYSSYNEQFF
>TRBV7-8|many|TRBJ2-1
CASSLGLIGRQEQFF
>TRBV3-1|.|TRBJ1-4
CASSPRRIDNEKLFF
>TRBV12-3/TRBV12-4|.|TRBJ2-6
CASSPNKGLSGANVLTF
>TRBV28|many|TRBJ2-5
CASSPSGRGPQETQYF
>TRBV7-9|.|TRBJ1-3
CAVREGSGNTIYF
>TRBV4-1|.|TRBJ1-1
CASSQDRKAEDTEAFF
>TRBV7-9|.|TRBJ1-4
CASGQGGNEKLFF
>TRBV6-5|many|TRBJ1-2
CASSYDYYGYTF
>TRBV19|.|TRBJ2-2
CASSTTGTVNTRELFF
>TRBV18|few|TRBJ2-3
CASSPPRQGIRTDTQYF
>TRBV28|.|TRBJ2-2
CASSYRTDTGELFF
>TRBV20-1|.|TRBJ2-7
CSAREREGLWYEQYF
>TRBV5-4|.|TRBJ1-1
CASRGTPNTEAFF
>TRBV30|.|TRBJ2-4
CAWSPAVGKNIQYF
>TRBV20-1|many|TRBJ2-1
CSAPGLAGYNEQFF
>TRBV11-2|many|TRBJ2-7
CASSPSFGGGYEQYF